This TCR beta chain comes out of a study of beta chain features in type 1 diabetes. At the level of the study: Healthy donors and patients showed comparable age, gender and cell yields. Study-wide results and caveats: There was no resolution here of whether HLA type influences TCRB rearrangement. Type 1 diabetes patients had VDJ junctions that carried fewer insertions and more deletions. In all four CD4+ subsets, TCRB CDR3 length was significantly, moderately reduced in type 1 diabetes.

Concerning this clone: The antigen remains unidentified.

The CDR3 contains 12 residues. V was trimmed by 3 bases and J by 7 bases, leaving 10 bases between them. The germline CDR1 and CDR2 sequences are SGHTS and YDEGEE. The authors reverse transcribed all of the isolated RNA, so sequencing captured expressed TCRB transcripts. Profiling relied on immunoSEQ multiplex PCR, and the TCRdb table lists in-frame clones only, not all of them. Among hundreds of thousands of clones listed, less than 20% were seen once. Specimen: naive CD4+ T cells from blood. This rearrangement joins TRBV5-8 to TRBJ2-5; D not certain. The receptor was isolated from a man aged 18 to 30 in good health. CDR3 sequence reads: CASSWLKGTQYF. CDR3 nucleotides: TGTGCCAGCAGCTGGCTTAAAGGGACCCAGTACTTC.